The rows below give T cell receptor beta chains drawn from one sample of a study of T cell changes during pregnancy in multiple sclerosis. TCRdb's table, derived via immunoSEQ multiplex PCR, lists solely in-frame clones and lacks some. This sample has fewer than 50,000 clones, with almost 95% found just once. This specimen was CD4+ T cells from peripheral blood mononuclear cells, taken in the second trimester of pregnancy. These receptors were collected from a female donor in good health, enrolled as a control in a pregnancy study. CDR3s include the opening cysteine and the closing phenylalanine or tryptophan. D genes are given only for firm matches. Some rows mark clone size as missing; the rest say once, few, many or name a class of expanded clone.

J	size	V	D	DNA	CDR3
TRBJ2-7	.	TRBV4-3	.	TGCGCCAGCAGCCAAGATCTAGGTCAATTCTACGAGCAGTACTTC	CASSQDLGQFYEQYF
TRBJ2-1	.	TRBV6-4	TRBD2	TGTGCCAGCAGTGACGGGACTAACAATGAGCAGTTCTTC	CASSDGTNNEQFF
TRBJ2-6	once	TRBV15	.	TGTGCCACCAGCAGGAGGCAGGGAAACATAGCTGGGGCCAACGTCCTGACTTTC	CATSRRQGNIAGANVLTF
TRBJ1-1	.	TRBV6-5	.	TGTGCCAGCAGTTCCCCGACAACTGAAGCTTTCTTT	CASSSPTTEAFF
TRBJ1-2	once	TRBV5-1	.	TGCGCCAGCAGCTTGGTAGCGGGGGCCAACTATGGCTACACCTTC	CASSLVAGANYGYTF
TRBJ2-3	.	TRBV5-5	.	TGTGCCAGCAGCTTGGCCGTGGGGGGGCCCACAGATACGCAGTATTTT	CASSLAVGGPTDTQYF
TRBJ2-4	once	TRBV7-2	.	TGTGCCAGCAGCTTAGCTCGTCGGGGGATGGGCAAAAACATTCAGTACTTC	CASSLARRGMGKNIQYF
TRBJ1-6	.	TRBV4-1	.	TGCGCCAGCAGCCAAGAATCGCGGAGTCCCCTCCACTTT	CASSQESRSPLHF
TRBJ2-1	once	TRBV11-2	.	TGTGCCAGCAGGCGGAATCTGGCGGGAAACAATGAGCAGTTCTTC	CASRRNLAGNNEQFF
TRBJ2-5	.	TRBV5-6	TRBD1	TGTGCCAGCAGCTTGTCTGGACAGGGAGGCGGGACCCAGTACTTC	CASSLSGQGGGTQYF
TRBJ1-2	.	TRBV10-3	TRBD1	TGTGCCATCAGTCGAGCCCGGGACAGCAACTATGGCTACACCTTC	CAISRARDSNYGYTF
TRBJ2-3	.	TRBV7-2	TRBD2	TGTGCCAGCAGCCTCAGCGGGGTCAGCACAGATACGCAGTATTTT	CASSLSGVSTDTQYF
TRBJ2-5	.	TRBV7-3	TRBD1	TGTGCCAGCAGCTTAACCGGGACAGGGGGCTTGGGTGAGACCCAGTACTTC	CASSLTGTGGLGETQYF
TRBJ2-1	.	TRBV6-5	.	TGTGCCAGCTTCCGGACACCCTACAATGAGCAGTTCTTC	CASFRTPYNEQFF
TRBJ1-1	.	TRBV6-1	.	TGTGCCGTGACAGGCGGGTCAGTACAGAACACTGAAGCTTTCTTT	CAVTGGSVQNTEAFF
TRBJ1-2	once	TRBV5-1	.	TGCGCCAGCAGCTTTGACAGAAGTGGCTACACCTTC	CASSFDRSGYTF
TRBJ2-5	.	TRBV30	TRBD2	TGTGCCTGGAGTGTACTTAGCGGGGGGGCGAGGGAGACCCAGTACTTC	CAWSVLSGGARETQYF